This TCR beta chain was identified in a study of T cell changes during pregnancy in multiple sclerosis. The ends were cut back, 1 base at V and 3 bases at J, with 19 bases in the middle. Germline V lookup: CDR1 SGHRS, CDR2 YFSETQ. The CDR3 extends over 17 amino acids. The table came from immunoSEQ multiplex PCR; TCRdb's copy has only in-frame clones and leaves some out. Here the sample spans some 38,000 clones, 94% being singletons. The sample here was CD4+ T cells from peripheral blood mononuclear cells, taken in the second trimester of pregnancy. The chain uses TRBV5-1 and TRBJ1-1; a possible D gene is TRBD1 (6 bases). This receptor was taken from a female donor with multiple sclerosis, enrolled in a pregnancy study. Here the CDR3 DNA reads TGCGCCAGCAGCTTGAACCAGGGGAGAGGTTCGGACACTGAAGCTTTCTTT. As protein: CASSLNQGRGSDTEAFF.